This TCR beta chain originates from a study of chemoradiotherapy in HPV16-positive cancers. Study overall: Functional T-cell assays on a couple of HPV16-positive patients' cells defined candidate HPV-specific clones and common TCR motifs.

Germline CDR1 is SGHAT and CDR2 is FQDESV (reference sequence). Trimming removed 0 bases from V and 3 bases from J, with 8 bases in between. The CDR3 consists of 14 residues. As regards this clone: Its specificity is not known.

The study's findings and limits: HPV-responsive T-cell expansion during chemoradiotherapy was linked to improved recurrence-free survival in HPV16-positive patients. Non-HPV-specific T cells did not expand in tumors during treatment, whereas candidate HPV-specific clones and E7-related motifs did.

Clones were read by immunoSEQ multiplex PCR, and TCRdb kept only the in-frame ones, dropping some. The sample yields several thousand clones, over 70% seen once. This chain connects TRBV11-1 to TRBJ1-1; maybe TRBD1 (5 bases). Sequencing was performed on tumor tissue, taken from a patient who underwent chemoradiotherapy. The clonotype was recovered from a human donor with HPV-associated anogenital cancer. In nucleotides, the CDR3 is TGTGCCAGCAGCTTAGCCGGGGCTGACACTGAAGCTTTCTTT. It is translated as CASSLAGADTEAFF.